The 9 T cell receptor beta chains presented below share a single source sample, sequenced in a study of T cell clonotyping in hematopoietic cell transplantation. Sequenced by immunoSEQ multiplex PCR; TCRdb stores in-frame clones only, minus some. Among about 4,800 clones, 90% were seen once, and the ten largest hold less than 6.5%. Sequencing was performed on peripheral blood mononuclear cells. The receptors shown here come from a man aged 35 to 55 in good health. Some clones in this sample may be carry-over from other donors' samples.

The CDR3 DNA follows: TGCGCCAGCAGCTTGGCCGCGGAGACCCAGTACTTC. Its translation: CASSLAAETQYF. V usage is TRBV5-1 and J usage is TRBJ2-5; D unclear. From germline, CDR1 is SGHRS and CDR2 YFSETQ. With 0 bases removed from V and 5 bases from J, the gap between germline ends came to 5 bases. This CDR3 has 12 residues.

The CDR3 DNA sequence: TGCGCCAGCAGCCAAGATCTAGGGAGTGGTGCACCCCTCCACTTT. Protein sequence: CASSQDLGSGAPLHF. The gene calls are TRBV4-3 and TRBJ1-6; D uncertain. Trimming cost V 0 bases and J 11 bases, with 14 bases left between them. The CDR3 loop spans 15 amino acids. The germline V gene encodes CDR1 LGHNA and CDR2 YSLEER.

The V gene is TRBV20-1, the J gene TRBJ1-3; D gene ambiguous. The V gene lost 6 bases and the J gene lost 4 bases, with 7 bases spanning the gap. CDR1 is DFQATT and CDR2 is SNEGSKA in the germline V gene (reference sequence). This CDR3 spans 11 amino acids. Here the CDR3 reads CSAMLGNTIYF. The CDR3 DNA reads TGCAGTGCAATGCTGGGAAACACCATATATTTT.

The chain recombines TRBV7-9 with TRBJ2-5; TRBD2 agrees at 11 bases. The better agreement between TRBJ2-7 and the DNA end casts doubt on the J call. The CDR3 is 15 residues long. Germline V CDR1 and CDR2: SEHNR, FQNEAQ (reference sequence). This chain's CDR3 is CASTDTSGGPREQYF. The CDR3 DNA follows: TGTGCCAGCACCGACACTAGCGGGGGCCCCCGCGAGCAGTACTTC.

This chain uses TRBV7-9 with TRBJ2-3; possibly TRBD1 or TRBD2 for D (5 bases each). The V and J ends lost 5 bases and 2 bases respectively, with 17 bases between them. Per germline, CDR1 SEHNR and CDR2 FQNEAQ (reference sequence). This CDR3 contains 16 residues. CDR3 in amino acids: CASSPLGRSVTDTQYF. The CDR3 DNA sequence: TGTGCCAGCAGCCCCTTGGGACGGTCGGTCACAGATACGCAGTATTTT.

Here the CDR3 DNA reads TGTGCCAGCAGCTCGACTAGCGCCCTCGGGGAGCAGTACTTC. It specifies CASSSTSALGEQYF. The chain combines TRBV7-2 with TRBJ2-7, with 8 nucleotides matching TRBD2. CDR1 and CDR2 from the germline V gene are SGHTA and FQGNSA. Trimming cost V 4 bases and J 7 bases; bases outside gene matches: 9. This CDR3 region has 14 residues.

This clone was counted between two and nine times. The chain couples TRBV6-1 to TRBJ1-3, with 7 positions matching TRBD1. Trimming at V came to 2 bases and at J to 2 bases, leaving 0 bases not matched to a gene. Per germline, CDR1 MNHNS and CDR2 SASEGT. The CDR3 is made up of 14 amino acids. In DNA form, the CDR3 reads TGTGCCAGCAGTGAACAGGGGGCTGGAAACACCATATATTTT. Encoded protein: CASSEQGAGNTIYF.

This clone was picked up one time. The chain carries TRBV2 and TRBJ2-2; D perhaps matches TRBD1 (5 bases). V was pared by 4 bases and J by 6 bases, with 12 bases between. Germline values: CDR1 SNHLY, CDR2 FYNNEI. The CDR3 spans 14 residues. The CDR3 nucleotides read TGTGCCAGCAGTGCCAGGGTCGGACCCGGGGAGCTGTTTTTT. It encodes CASSARVGPGELFF.

The gene calls are TRBV7-8 and TRBJ2-7; D may correspond to TRBD1 or TRBD2 (5 bases each). The CDR3 totals 16 residues. V was pared by 5 bases and J by 3 bases, with 20 bases between. The germline V gene has CDR1 SGHVS and CDR2 FQNEAQ. The DNA of the CDR3 is TGTGCCAGCAGCGCCCCCGACGGGGCTAACCACTACGAGCAGTACTTC. Its protein product is CASSAPDGANHYEQYF.